This T cell receptor (beta chain) derives from a study of T cells after posttransplantation cyclophosphamide (TCRdb year 2016). Regarding the complete study: Using TRB sequencing, the study followed how the T cell repertoire reconstituted after myeloablative bone marrow transplantation in which posttransplantation cyclophosphamide served as GVHD prophylaxis. Because TRA and TRB clonality correlated tightly in about 10 samples, later TCR analyses were limited to TRB. Samples from under 40 PTCy-treated patients and 15 to 20 related bone marrow donors of those patients were subjected to antigen receptor sequencing. Public TRB sequences were queried against a database of over 3,600 sequences associated with responses to pathogens, tumor antigens, self-antigens and alloantigens. TRB sequencing was also done on up to roughly 3 additional blood samples from 2 to 5.2 years after transplant in 3 patients, and on pretransplant blood from several patients. Blood from every one of the 30 or so PTCy patients who had 1-year posttransplant specimens underwent TRB sequencing. Beyond this particular receptor, the publication reports: Donor-recipient similarity was low at 1-2 months but increased during the first year, and donor CD8+ memory clones often dominated later blood repertoires. Across roughly 48 patients, TRB clonality was highly associated with recipient CMV seropositivity and CMV reactivation, and diversity in PTCy patients was similar to diversity in CNI/methotrexate controls. The TRB repertoires of T cells infiltrating skin or GI tract showed only limited overlap with the TRB repertoires of T cells in blood.

Related bone marrow donors provided peripheral blood samples on the day of marrow donation. Peripheral blood and bone marrow mononuclear cells were isolated by Ficoll-Hypaque density centrifugation and were cryopreserved. Genomic DNA was the input for TRB sequencing, which was run either with the immunoSEQ assay at survey resolution or with the hsTCRB kit. On the study's bioinformatics: The immunoSEQ software handled initial read processing, and the LymphoSeq R package was used for repertoire analyses. Clonality was computed as 1 minus normalized Shannon entropy; Gini coefficient was also calculated for each TRB dataset. To infer phenotypes in unsorted samples, TRB sequences from sorted subsets of the recipient or donor were mapped onto the unsorted samples of the same recipient. Imported from immuneACCESS, the table was reduced by TCRdb to in-frame sequences with V and J called. These copies leave out some clones; in studies compared against another copy, an unresolved V gene accounts for under half, and the cause of the remainder is not known. The V and J calls and clone size come from that table; D and trimming were worked out from the DNA. The table shows over 25,000 clones here, with no singletons. The ten largest clones capture approximately 3% of the sample.

This clone has at least ten counts. What antigen it recognizes has not been identified. Base quality data are lacking; no much larger clone is found one base away. CDR1 and CDR2, per the germline V gene (reference sequence), are MNHNY and SVGAGI. From the cysteine through the phenylalanine, the CDR3 covers 15 amino acids. CDR3 DNA only is kept here, 45 bases in frame from base 1. Trimming at the junction amounts to 2 bases on V and 7 bases on J, and the germline ends lie 16 bases apart. The rearranged chain carries TRBV6-6 and TRBJ2-3; the D gene is perhaps TRBD2, from 5 matching bases. This clonotype was obtained from a woman aged 55-70 years in good health, CMV-negative, and a related stem cell transplant donor. Sequenced material: PBMCs. The bases read TGTGCCAGCAGTTACGTGCTAGCCCCACAGAATACGCAGTATTTT. Its amino acids are CASSYVLAPQNTQYF.